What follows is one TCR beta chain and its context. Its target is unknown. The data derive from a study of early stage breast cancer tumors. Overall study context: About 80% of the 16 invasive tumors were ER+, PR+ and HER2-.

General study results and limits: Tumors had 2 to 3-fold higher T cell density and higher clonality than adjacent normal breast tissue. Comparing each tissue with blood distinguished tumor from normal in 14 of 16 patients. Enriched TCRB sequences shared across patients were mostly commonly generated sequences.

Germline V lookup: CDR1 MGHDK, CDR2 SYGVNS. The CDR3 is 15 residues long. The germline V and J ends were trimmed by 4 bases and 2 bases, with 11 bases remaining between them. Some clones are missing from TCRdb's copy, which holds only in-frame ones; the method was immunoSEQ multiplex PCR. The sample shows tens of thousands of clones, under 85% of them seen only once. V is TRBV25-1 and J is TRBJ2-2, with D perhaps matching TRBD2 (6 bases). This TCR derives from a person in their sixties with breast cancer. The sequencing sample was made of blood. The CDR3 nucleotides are TGTGCCAGCAGTGGGGCTAGCGTTAACACCGGGGAGCTGTTTTTT. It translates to CASSGASVNTGELFF.